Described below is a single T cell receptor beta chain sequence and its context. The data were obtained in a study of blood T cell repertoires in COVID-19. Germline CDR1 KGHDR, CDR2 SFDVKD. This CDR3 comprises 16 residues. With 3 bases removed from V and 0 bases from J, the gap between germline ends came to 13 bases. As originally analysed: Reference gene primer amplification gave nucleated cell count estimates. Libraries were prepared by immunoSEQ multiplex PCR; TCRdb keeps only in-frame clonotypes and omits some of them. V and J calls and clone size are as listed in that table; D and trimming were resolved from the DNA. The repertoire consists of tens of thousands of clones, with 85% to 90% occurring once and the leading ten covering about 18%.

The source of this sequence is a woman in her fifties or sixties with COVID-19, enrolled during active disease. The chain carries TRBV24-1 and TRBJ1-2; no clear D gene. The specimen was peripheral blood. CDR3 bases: TGTGCCACCAGTGATGCTGGAGGGCAGTCTAACTATGGCTACACCTTC. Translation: CATSDAGGQSNYGYTF.